The rows below give T cell receptor beta chains drawn from one sample of a study of blood T cell repertoires in COVID-19. Assay: immunoSEQ multiplex PCR; the TCRdb copy retains only in-frame clones and omits some. The sample has some 500,000 clones; around 90% are singletons. Sequencing input: peripheral blood. The source of these receptors is a woman aged 45-60 years with COVID-19, enrolled during active disease. Both conserved end residues are trimmed from each CDR3. Where a row states a size, it is once, few, many or the class of an expanded clone; other rows omit it.

v_call,j_call,clone_size,cdr3_aa
TRBV4-2,TRBJ2-5,-,ASSQETSGNGGTQY
TRBV27,TRBJ2-1,-,ASSLGTSGGNEQF
TRBV9,TRBJ2-7,-,ASSVTGQGFSEQY
TRBV19,TRBJ2-1,-,ASSIIAEEYNEQF
TRBV12-3/TRBV12-4,TRBJ1-2,-,ASTSGGYGYT
TRBV9,TRBJ2-7,-,ASSLGGVGYEQY
TRBV11-3,TRBJ2-5,-,ASSLGGNPQETQY
TRBV13,TRBJ2-3,-,ASSPPSGRRTDTQY
TRBV6-6,TRBJ1-2,-,ASEGDGGYT
TRBV12-5,TRBJ2-1,-,ASGQGYEQF
TRBV3-1/TRBV3-2,TRBJ1-2,-,ASSPRKAGGYT
TRBV28,TRBJ1-1,-,ASRPYRGTEAF
TRBV19,TRBJ2-3,-,ASSIPQVTDTQY
TRBV11-1,TRBJ2-1,-,ASSPGGGPTVEQF
TRBV7-9,TRBJ1-4,once,ASSSGSGGEKLF
TRBV5-5,TRBJ2-5,-,ASSLGPSGGLGETQY
TRBV18,TRBJ1-4,-,ASSPGQWDEKLF
TRBV5-1,TRBJ1-1,-,ASRSGQGHTEAF
TRBV21-1,TRBJ1-2,-,ASSLAKRNGYT
TRBV5-4,TRBJ2-3,once,ASSQGSTSTDTQY
TRBV30,TRBJ1-1,-,AWKNRGSIEAF
TRBV3-1/TRBV3-2,TRBJ2-3,-,ASSQGTGHLFPDTQY
TRBV2,TRBJ2-3,-,ASRRDSRTDTQY
TRBV15,TRBJ1-1,-,ATSRDSGNTEAF
TRBV11-2,TRBJ2-3,-,ASSLDLNPSGGTQY
TRBV10-3,TRBJ1-1,-,ATRQENVIDAEAF
TRBV6-5,TRBJ2-5,-,ASSYSRGSQETQY
TRBV6-1,TRBJ1-5,-,ASSEARELHQPQH
TRBV4-2,TRBJ1-1,once,ASSQDPGMNTEAF
TRBV5-1,TRBJ2-7,-,ASSLRITRDDAGIRPSYEQY
TRBV6-5,TRBJ1-1,-,ASSSPGQEPEAF
TRBV18,TRBJ2-5,-,ASSDRGDSGETQY
TRBV12-3/TRBV12-4,TRBJ1-1,-,ASSSRGNSEAF
TRBV19,TRBJ1-6,-,ASSIKGNSPLH
TRBV30,TRBJ1-2,-,AWSQGLDGYT
TRBV7-6,TRBJ1-1,-,ASSLTQDSLNTEAF
TRBV3-1/TRBV3-2,TRBJ1-2,-,ASSLTGEYGYT
TRBV6-1,TRBJ1-2,-,ASSEGSGEGYGYT
TRBV28,TRBJ2-7,once,ATGGASPYEQY
TRBV6-6,TRBJ2-1,once,ASRPEGGPYNEQF
TRBV9,TRBJ1-6,-,ASRTAGTPNSPLH
TRBV23-1,TRBJ2-1,-,ASSRLIREIRNEQF
TRBV5-5,TRBJ2-3,-,ASSLALASGGADTQY
TRBV7-3,TRBJ2-1,-,ASSLTSNHEQF
TRBV27,TRBJ2-1,few,ASSFGQEQF
TRBV27,TRBJ1-2,few,ASLTYREGGYT
TRBV7-9,TRBJ2-7,few,ASSLPQVPTSYEQY
TRBV6-5,TRBJ2-1,-,ASSRGANNEQF
TRBV6-1,TRBJ1-5,once,ASSEISRGPQH
TRBV10-3,TRBJ2-7,-,AISPGTGGAIYEQY
TRBV2,TRBJ2-7,-,ASSATYEQY
TRBV3-1/TRBV3-2,TRBJ1-1,-,ASSQDGEGENTEAF
TRBV19,TRBJ1-5,-,ASSIRGLNQPQH
TRBV5-4,TRBJ1-2,-,ASSLAERRSNYGYT
TRBV6-5,TRBJ2-5,once,ASSFTAGASGETQY
TRBV27,TRBJ1-2,-,ASCRQSGTYGYT
TRBV6-5,TRBJ1-2,few,ASALSGQGLGYT